Shown below are 30 T cell receptor beta chains from a single sample sequenced in a study of HIV-infected patients and healthy controls (dated by TCRdb to the mid-2010s). Library method: 5' RACE. Sequencing used an Illumina MiSeq. In-frame beta chains were kept once TCRdb had trimmed the public reads at Q25 with fastp and called clones with MiXCR. Entries that share a CDR3 protein sequence are merged under the most common genes and DNA. Within this sample are about 64,000 distinct CDR3 sequences, with roughly 21% of them counted one time only. Over 1.1% of the sample belongs to the ten largest clones. Sequencing was carried out using CD4+ T cells from blood. These receptors all come from a human donor in good health.

The chain uses TRBV6-5 and TRBJ2-3; D is unresolved. Germline CDR1 and CDR2: MNHEY and SVGAGI. The length of the CDR3 is 17 residues. The germline V and J ends were trimmed by 5 bases and 4 bases, with 22 bases remaining between them. CDR3 in DNA: TGTGCCAGCAGTCAACTAAAGCTAGTCTCTCCGGCAGATACGCAGTATTTT. It yields the protein CASSQLKLVSPADTQYF.

The CDR3 reads CASSQDWETEGGEKLFF. CDR3 coding DNA: TGTGCCAGCAGCCAAGATTGGGAGACCGAAGGGGGTGAAAAACTGTTTTTT. V usage is TRBV3-1 and J usage is TRBJ1-4; weak D call: TRBD1 (6 bases). Trimming took 0 bases from V and 7 from J, leaving 18 bases between them. The germline gives CDR1 LGHDT, CDR2 YNNKEL (reference sequence). The CDR3 loop spans 17 amino acids.

This rearrangement joins TRBV6-2 or TRBV6-3 to TRBJ1-5; D remains unclear. The length of the CDR3 is 12 residues. V dropped 6 bases and J dropped 3 bases, with 6 bases sitting between them. The germline V gene encodes CDR1 MNHEY and CDR2 SVGEGT. The CDR3 region has the DNA TGTGCCAGCAGGCGCCCCAATCAGCCCCAGCATTTT. It specifies CASRRPNQPQHF.

This clonotype came up many times. The CDR3 loop reads CSALRGGPGTEAFF. Here the CDR3 DNA reads TGCAGCGCCCTTAGGGGAGGGCCAGGCACTGAAGCTTTCTTT. V gene TRBV29-1 combines with J gene TRBJ1-1; tentatively, D is TRBD1 (5 bases). This CDR3 region has 14 residues. Between the trimmed V and J ends, which lost 7 bases and 4 bases, there was a span of 19 bases. CDR1 is SQVTM and CDR2 is ANQGSEA in the germline V gene. Variable domain in full (rest from reference TRBV29-1 and TRBJ1-1): SAVISQKPSRDICQRGTSLTIQCQVDSQVTMMFWYRQQPGQSLTLIATANQGSEATYESGFVIDKFPISRPNLTFSTLTVSNMSPEDSSIYLCSALRGGPGTEAFFGQGTRLTVV.

This clonotype was picked up many times. The J gene is TRBJ2-3, the V gene TRBV6-2 or TRBV6-3, with 12 positions matching TRBD2. In germline, CDR1 is MNHEY, CDR2 SVGEGT. Germline trimming cut 6 bases from V and 0 bases from J; bases unmatched to any gene: 13. The CDR3 is 19 residues long. The CDR3 sequence: CASRARLAGALPSTDTQYF. The CDR3 nucleotides are TGTGCCAGCAGGGCCCGACTAGCGGGGGCCCTCCCTAGCACAGATACGCAGTATTTT.

The CDR3 region has the DNA TGTGCCAGTACCCGGGACAGGGCTTATAGCAATCAGCCCCAGCATTTT. Translation: CASTRDRAYSNQPQHF. This chain joins TRBV19 and TRBJ1-5, with 9 bases identical to TRBD1. The germline V gene encodes CDR1 LNHDA and CDR2 SQIVND (reference sequence). V lost 7 bases and J lost 0; bases outside the gene matches: 7. CDR3 size: 16 residues.

Comment on this clonotype: A read error may be the cause here, since a much bigger clone is one base away. The rearrangement uses TRBV4-3 and TRBJ2-2, with 7 bases matching TRBD1. Germline CDR1 reads LGHNA; CDR2 reads YSLEER. CDR3 length equals 17 residues. The CDR3 loop reads CASSQEIGRGNAGELFF. DNA for the CDR3: TGCGCCAGCAGCCAAGAGATTGGCAGGGGGAACGCCGGGGAGCTGTTTTTT.

V usage is TRBV6-1 and J usage is TRBJ2-7, with 9 nucleotides matching TRBD2. The V gene's germline CDR1 is MNHNS and CDR2 SASEGT. The CDR3 has 17 amino acids. V gave up 4 bases and J gave up 3 bases; unmatched junction bases: 13. This CDR3 reads CASSGRPEVAGDYEQYF. The CDR3 DNA sequence: TGTGCCAGCAGTGGCCGGCCCGAGGTAGCGGGAGACTACGAGCAGTACTTC.

This clonotype was seen more than once but under ten times. J is TRBJ2-1 and V is TRBV3-1; D unclear. Looked up from germline, CDR1 is LGHDT and CDR2 is YNNKEL (reference sequence). The CDR3 spans 14 residues. Trimming took off 3 bases at V and 2 bases at J, with 8 bases between the two ends. The DNA for the CDR3 is TGTGCCAGCAGCCATTCTCGCGCCTACAATGAGCAGTTCTTC. Protein product: CASSHSRAYNEQFF.

This chain joins TRBV3-1 and TRBJ2-7; TRBD1 might be the D (6 bases). Germline V gives CDR1 LGHDT, CDR2 YNNKEL (reference sequence). This CDR3 spans 16 amino acids. Trimming took 3 bases from V and 0 from J, leaving 15 bases between them. The CDR3 nucleotides are TGTGCCAGCAGCCACACGGGACACGAACTCTCCTACGAGCAGTACTTC. Translation: CASSHTGHELSYEQYF.

This clonotype has just a few counts. The chain has TRBV3-1 and TRBJ1-2; 8 bases match TRBD1. CDR1 is LGHDT, CDR2 YNNKEL, per germline (reference sequence). The CDR3 has 13 residues. V dropped 2 bases and J dropped 6; count of bases not matched to a gene: 2. Here the CDR3 DNA reads TGTGCCAGCAGCCAACGGACAGGGAATGGCTACACCTTC. It specifies CASSQRTGNGYTF.

The chain joins TRBV19 to TRBJ1-5, with D possibly matching TRBD1 (5 bases). The length of the CDR3 is 14 residues. The germline V gene has CDR1 LNHDA and CDR2 SQIVND (reference sequence). Trimming left V 7 bases short and J 6 bases short, with 16 bases between. The CDR3 bases are TGTGCCAGTAACGATCCTACTCAGGGTCAGCCCCAGCATTTT. Protein product: CASNDPTQGQPQHF.

This sequence joins TRBV4-1 and TRBJ1-5; 8 nucleotides align to TRBD1. The CDR3 spans 17 residues. V shed 3 bases, J shed 2 bases, and the junction held 9 bases outside the gene matches. The germline V gene has CDR1 MGHRA and CDR2 YSYEKL. The CDR3 DNA follows: TGCGCCAGCAGCCACCTCGACAGGGGCGGAGGCAATCAGCCCCAGCATTTT. Amino acid sequence: CASSHLDRGGGNQPQHF.

The table lists this clonotype with many counts. The chain combines TRBV27 with TRBJ2-3; 7 nucleotides line up with TRBD1. The CDR3 is 17 amino acids. J lost 2 bases, V lost 6 bases, and 14 bases had no gene match. Per germline, CDR1 MNHEY and CDR2 SMNVEV (reference sequence). Written as DNA, the CDR3 is TGTGCCAGCAGCAAGGGGGCTGCACAGGGCTACACAGATACGCAGTATTTT. This translates into CASSKGAAQGYTDTQYF.

This clonotype has a count of ten or more. The rearrangement uses TRBV20-1 and TRBJ1-2, with 8 bases identical to TRBD1. The CDR3 consists of 15 residues. V was clipped by 0 bases and J by 7 bases; unmatched bases: 10. CDR1 and CDR2 (germline): DFQATT, SNEGSKA (reference sequence). In DNA, the CDR3 is TGCAGTGCTAGAGAACCGGGACAGGAAAGCCGTGGCTACACCTTC. It encodes CSAREPGQESRGYTF.

The chain has TRBV18 and TRBJ2-3; tentative D call: TRBD2 (6 bases). CDR1 and CDR2 from the germline V gene are KGHSH and LQKENI. This CDR3 contains 13 residues. V lost 0 bases to trimming and J lost 8 bases, with 9 bases between them. CDR3 in DNA: TGTGCCAGCTCACCACCGGGGGGTGGTACGCAGTATTTT. Residues: CASSPPGGGTQYF. Drawing the rest from reference TRBV18 and TRBJ2-3, the complete variable domain is NAGVMQNPRHLVRRRGQEARLRCSPMKGHSHVYWYRQLPEEGLKFMVYLQKENIIDESGMPKERFSAEFPKEGPSILRIQQVVRGDSAAYFCASSPPGGGTQYFGPGTRLTVL.

The chain uses TRBV12-3 or TRBV12-4 and TRBJ2-3, with D perhaps matching TRBD1 or TRBD2 (6 bases each). CDR3 length equals 14 residues. Trimming pared 5 bases from V and 3 bases from J, leaving 12 bases between. DNA for the CDR3: TGTGCCAGCAGTCGTCAGGGGAGGACAGATACGCAGTATTTT. Translating it yields CASSRQGRTDTQYF.

This clonotype was observed many times. The V gene is TRBV29-1, the J gene TRBJ1-2, with unresolved D. Trimming pared 3 bases from V and 2 bases from J, leaving 4 bases between. Germline V gene lookup returns CDR1 SQVTM and CDR2 ANQGSEA. The CDR3 extends over 11 amino acids. CDR3 in amino acids: CSVDGNYGYTF. The CDR3 region has the DNA TGCAGCGTTGACGGGAACTATGGCTACACCTTC. The full variable domain, its missing parts supplied by reference TRBV29-1 and TRBJ1-2, is SAVISQKPSRDICQRGTSLTIQCQVDSQVTMMFWYRQQPGQSLTLIATANQGSEATYESGFVIDKFPISRPNLTFSTLTVSNMSPEDSSIYLCSVDGNYGYTFGSGTRLTVV.

The table lists this clonotype with a few counts. The chain links TRBV6-5 to TRBJ2-1, with 9 bases matching TRBD2. The CDR3 is 15 residues long. Germline V gives CDR1 MNHEY, CDR2 SVGAGI. V gave up 4 bases and J gave up 8 bases; unmatched junction bases: 9. CDR3 protein: CASSLLAGATYEQFF. CDR3 coding DNA: TGTGCCAGCAGTTTGTTAGCGGGAGCAACCTATGAGCAGTTCTTC.

The sample holds many counts of this clonotype. The rearrangement links TRBV20-1 to TRBJ1-1; perhaps TRBD1 as D (6 bases). The CDR3 loop spans 13 amino acids. The germline V gene has CDR1 DFQATT and CDR2 SNEGSKA (reference sequence). Trimming removed 3 bases at V and 10 bases at J, with 18 bases between. CDR3 in DNA: TGCAGTGCTAGCGGACAGTTCAAACTTTCAGCTTTCTTT. As protein: CSASGQFKLSAFF.

The rearrangement links TRBV6-5 to TRBJ1-1; D remains unclear. Germline lookup yields CDR1 MNHEY and CDR2 SVGAGI. There are 14 residues in the CDR3. V lost 0 bases to trimming and J lost 4 bases, with 9 bases between them. Here the CDR3 reads CASSYSRGGTEAFF. In nucleotides, the CDR3 is TGTGCCAGCAGTTACTCGAGAGGTGGCACTGAAGCTTTCTTT.

This clonotype has a handful of counts. The chain joins TRBV20-1 to TRBJ1-5, with D unclear. The length of the CDR3 is 15 residues. Per germline, CDR1 DFQATT and CDR2 SNEGSKA (reference sequence). V was clipped by 4 bases and J by 1 base, with 14 bases between them. The CDR3 spells CSAIPGEGSNQPQHF. CDR3 nucleotides: TGCAGTGCTATCCCGGGAGAGGGCAGCAATCAGCCCCAGCATTTT.

Many counts were recorded for this clonotype. The chain combines TRBV5-1 with TRBJ1-4; D not certain. V lost 4 bases, J lost 3 bases, and 10 bases lay in between. Germline V gives CDR1 SGHRS, CDR2 YFSETQ. The CDR3 contains 14 residues. CDR3 sequence (DNA): TGCGCCAGCAGCATGGACGTAGCTAATGAAAAACTGTTTTTT. As protein: CASSMDVANEKLFF.

In this sample, this clonotype turned up a few times. Here the CDR3 reads CASSPRRTDEKLFF. In nucleotides, the CDR3 is TGTGCCAGCAGCCCCCGTAGGACAGATGAAAAACTGTTTTTT. The chain links TRBV7-2 to TRBJ1-4; maybe TRBD1 (6 bases). The CDR3 is made up of 14 amino acids. The ends were cut back, 5 bases at V and 6 bases at J, with 13 bases in the middle. Germline lookup yields CDR1 SGHTA and CDR2 FQGNSA. The full variable domain, with the rest looked up from reference TRBV7-2 and TRBJ1-4, is GAGVSQSPSNKVTEKGKDVELRCDPISGHTALYWYRQSLGQGLEFLIYFQGNSAPDKSGLPSDRFSAERTGGSVSTLTIQRTQQEDSAVYLCASSPRRTDEKLFFGSGTQLSVL.

The genes are TRBV7-2 and TRBJ2-5; 8 nucleotides align to TRBD1. The germline CDR1 and CDR2 sequences are SGHTA and FQGNSA. J was trimmed by 3 bases and V by 5 bases; bases with no gene match: 5. CDR3 size: 14 residues. CDR3 in amino acids: CASSPNRGKETQYF. CDR3 sequence (DNA): TGTGCCAGCAGCCCCAACAGGGGGAAAGAGACCCAGTACTTC.

This clonotype was recorded at least ten times. The chain couples TRBV12-3 or TRBV12-4 to TRBJ2-6; no reliable D call. This CDR3 has 16 residues. The germline V and J ends were trimmed by 7 bases and 2 bases, with 15 bases remaining between them. The CDR3 nucleotides read TGTGCCAGCAACAAAGGGTTCGGTACTGGGGCCAACGTCCTGACTTTC. Residues: CASNKGFGTGANVLTF.

This rearrangement joins TRBV7-2 to TRBJ1-5, with 8 positions matching TRBD1. Unmatched junction bases numbered 9, after V lost 1 base and J lost 7 bases. The CDR3 extends over 16 amino acids. Per germline, CDR1 SGHTA and CDR2 FQGNSA. The CDR3 bases are TGTGCCAGCAGCTTAGATTACGGACAGGGCCCCCAGCCCCAGCATTTT. Amino acids: CASSLDYGQGPQPQHF.

The sample holds many counts of this clonotype. V usage is TRBV7-2 and J usage is TRBJ2-5; D remains unclear. Between the trimmed V and J ends, which lost 2 bases and 4 bases, there was a span of 5 bases. Looked up from germline, CDR1 is SGHTA and CDR2 is FQGNSA. The length of the CDR3 is 12 residues. The CDR3 nucleotides read TGTGCCAGCAGCTTAAGTGCAGAGACCCAGTACTTC. It encodes CASSLSAETQYF.

The chain combines TRBV25-1 with TRBJ2-2; 11 bases fit TRBD1. Trimming took 6 bases from V and 1 from J; bases not matched to a gene: 22. Per germline, CDR1 MGHDK and CDR2 SYGVNS. This CDR3 spans 22 amino acids. The CDR3 loop reads CASSPPPGTGGTSGMNTGELFF. The DNA of the CDR3 is TGTGCCAGCAGCCCACCCCCCGGGACAGGGGGAACCAGCGGGATGAACACCGGGGAGCTGTTTTTT.

This clonotype was detected ten times or more. The genes are TRBV7-8 and TRBJ1-3, with 7 bases fitting TRBD1. CDR1 SGHVS and CDR2 FQNEAQ come from the germline V gene. J lost 0 bases, V lost 3 bases, and 2 bases had no gene match. This CDR3 is 15 amino acids long. The CDR3 DNA sequence: TGTGCCAGCAGCTTGGGACAGTCCTCTGGAAACACCATATATTTT. It specifies CASSLGQSSGNTIYF.